This T cell receptor (beta chain) was sequenced for a study of T cells after yellow fever vaccination. The CDR3 is 14 residues long. Germline lookup yields CDR1 SGHNT and CDR2 YYREEE (reference sequence). The V gene end was trimmed by 4 bases and the J gene end by 3 bases; junction bases not matched to a gene: 5. Study-wide results and limits: Booster samples showed a return of most primary-vaccination clones (under 98% CD4, approximately 88% CD8).

By 5'RACE template switching, TCR cDNA was produced, with a universal primer site and UMIs added in the process. TCRdb re-called the 5' RACE reads through MiXCR, storing one row per CDR3 protein. The sample comprises fewer than 450,000 distinct CDR3 sequences, roughly 8.6% of which are singletons, and under 20% rests with the top ten. There are many counts of this clonotype. Its specificity is unknown. The receptor was isolated from a man younger than 30 who received the YFV17D yellow fever vaccine. V is TRBV5-4 and J is TRBJ2-7; 9 nucleotides agree with TRBD1. The material was PBMCs, obtained about 49 days after the first yellow fever vaccination. CDR3 amino acids: CASSPGQGHYEQYF. As DNA, the CDR3 is TGTGCCAGCAGCCCGGGACAGGGTCACTACGAGCAGTACTTC. Filled out from reference TRBV5-4 and TRBJ2-7, the complete variable domain reads ETGVTQSPTHLIKTRGQQVTLRCSSQSGHNTVSWYQQALGQGPQFIFQYYREEENGRGNFPPRFSGLQFPNYSSELNVNALELDDSALYLCASSPGQGHYEQYFGPGTRLTVT.